Listed below are T cell receptor beta chains from one sample, sequenced in a study of T-cell memory formation after mild COVID-19. In TCRdb, the 5' RACE reads were re-called with MiXCR into one record per CDR3 protein. The data show some 120,000 distinct CDR3 sequences, 5% to 6.5% seen once. The sample taken for sequencing was PBMCs or a T cell subset sorted from them (not recorded which). The receptors were sampled from an adult woman who had mild COVID-19 (a few samples of this study predate the infection). Cell type and time point are not known. The CDR3 runs from the conserved cysteine through the conserved F or W. The D gene is left open where the match is weak.

>TRBV5-4|.|TRBJ2-4
CASSLPGENIQYF
>TRBV24-1|TRBD2|TRBJ2-1
CATSDILGTSRNEQFF
>TRBV27|.|TRBJ1-5
CASSLSTNQPQHF
>TRBV3-1|.|TRBJ1-1
CASSPGTAKAFF
>TRBV20-1|.|TRBJ1-2
CSASGDGGYTF
>TRBV11-2|TRBD2|TRBJ2-1
CASSLRLAGDGDEQFF
>TRBV28|TRBD2|TRBJ2-5
CASSLFSGRVGETQYF
>TRBV12-3/TRBV12-4|.|TRBJ2-2
CASTYLAGELFF
>TRBV7-2|TRBD2|TRBJ2-1
CASSLAPGLGSYNEQFF
>TRBV4-3|.|TRBJ2-7
CASSQAPGDYEQYF
>TRBV5-1|.|TRBJ2-3
CASSGTGSTDTQYF
>TRBV11-2|.|TRBJ1-2
CASSLDIDVGYTF
>TRBV7-2|.|TRBJ1-6
CASTQRGAGNNSPLHF
>TRBV7-2|TRBD2|TRBJ2-3
CASSLPLAGALDTQYF
>TRBV20-1|TRBD2|TRBJ2-7
CSARRRHSGSVYEQYF
>TRBV14|TRBD1|TRBJ2-6
CASSQISGTGTGANVLTF
>TRBV10-3|.|TRBJ2-7
CAISEPGEGAYF
>TRBV25-1|.|TRBJ2-7
CASMSSGGAYEQYF
>TRBV7-9|.|TRBJ1-2
CASSSREGSGDYGYTF
>TRBV6-2/TRBV6-3|TRBD2|TRBJ2-1
CASSRLARGDDEQFF
>TRBV7-2|.|TRBJ2-1
CASIGGPPYNEQFF
>TRBV18|.|TRBJ1-1
CASSPLGDTEAFF
>TRBV6-5|TRBD1|TRBJ1-1
CASSYLQGRSEAFF
>TRBV5-1|.|TRBJ1-4
CASSSQEAGGEKLFF
>TRBV9|TRBD2|TRBJ2-3
CASSVGVAGTDTQYF
>TRBV6-5|TRBD1|TRBJ1-1
CASFTGVATEAFF
>TRBV5-1|TRBD2|TRBJ2-5
CASSPRTREETQYF
>TRBV7-2|TRBD2|TRBJ2-7
CASSLVASGSPYEQYF
>TRBV30|TRBD1|TRBJ1-1
CAWSATDRGIEGTEAFF
>TRBV20-1|TRBD2|TRBJ2-7
CSARVAGELYEQYF
>TRBV5-1|.|TRBJ2-7
CASSFIAAPGYEQYF
>TRBV5-4|.|TRBJ2-7
CASSLGQVYEQYF
>TRBV30|.|TRBJ1-5
CAWSKDGTDNQPQHF
>TRBV6-5|TRBD1|TRBJ2-1
CASSYAQGWGEQFF
>TRBV9|.|TRBJ2-7
CASSLGLLSHEQYF
>TRBV12-3/TRBV12-4|.|TRBJ2-3
CASSLSKGVTQYF
>TRBV12-3/TRBV12-4|.|TRBJ1-1
CASSFQGATEAFF
>TRBV20-1|.|TRBJ2-3
CSAPRGTLNTDTQYF
>TRBV12-3/TRBV12-4|TRBD1|TRBJ1-5
CASSSPPGGRGPDQPQHF
>TRBV3-1|.|TRBJ1-1
CASSAHRGTNTEAFF